These 32 T cell receptor beta chains were sequenced from one sample in a study of blood T cell repertoires in COVID-19 (dated by TCRdb to 2018 to 2020). Receptor amplification or capture employed the immunoSEQ multiplex PCR assay. TCRdb's version of the immuneACCESS table is confined to in-frame rearrangements and falls short of the full clone set. An unresolved V gene accounts for under half of the shortfall where checked; the remainder is of unknown origin. The sample includes 80,000 to 100,000 clones, with 85% to 90% observed a single time. In total, the top ten clones hold around 2% of the sample. Source material: peripheral blood. These receptors originate from a man aged 45-65 years with COVID-19, enrolled during active disease.

V and J are TRBV24-1 and TRBJ1-4, with D tentatively TRBD1 (5 bases). Trimming cost V 3 bases and J 9 bases, with 16 bases left between them. Germline V gene lookup returns CDR1 KGHDR and CDR2 SFDVKD. This CDR3 region has 15 residues. CDR3 DNA: TGTGCCACCAGTGATGGGACGGCGGGAGGACAAAAACTGTTTTTT. It codes for CATSDGTAGGQKLFF.

The chain links TRBV5-1 to TRBJ2-5; 10 nucleotides match TRBD1. The CDR3 runs 18 residues. Germline values: CDR1 SGHRS, CDR2 YFSETQ. The trim removed 2 bases at V and 4 bases at J, leaving 14 bases unmatched. CDR3 sequence: CASSLRNGGQGIGETQYF. In nucleotides, the CDR3 is TGCGCCAGCAGCTTAAGGAACGGGGGACAGGGGATAGGAGAGACCCAGTACTTC.

V is TRBV5-1 and J is TRBJ1-2, with TRBD1 matching over 7 bases. This CDR3 has 16 amino acids. V shed 4 bases, J shed 5 bases, and the junction held 14 bases outside the gene matches. Germline CDR1 SGHRS, CDR2 YFSETQ. Here the CDR3 DNA reads TGCGCCAGCAGCCAAATTGGGGGACAGAACGTTTATGGCTACACCTTC. Protein product: CASSQIGGQNVYGYTF.

The chain's CDR3 is CASRPDNFNTEAFF. Written as DNA, the CDR3 is TGTGCCAGCAGGCCAGACAACTTCAACACTGAAGCTTTCTTT. The chain employs TRBV2 and TRBJ1-1; D call uncertain. Trimming took off 6 bases at V and 2 bases at J, with 13 bases between the two ends. Germline V gene data show CDR1 as SNHLY and CDR2 as FYNNEI. The CDR3 is made up of 14 amino acids.

CDR3 region: CSVYDSNYGYTF. Written as DNA, the CDR3 is TGCAGCGTATACGACAGTAACTATGGCTACACCTTC. The chain combines TRBV29-1 with TRBJ1-2, with D maybe TRBD1 (5 bases). This CDR3 spans 12 amino acids. Trimming pared 6 bases from V and 1 base from J, leaving 9 bases between. Germline V gene sequence: CDR1 SQVTM, CDR2 ANQGSEA.

The chain joins TRBV6-2 or TRBV6-3 to TRBJ2-3, with no clear D. V lost 7 bases and J lost 3, with 11 bases in between. Germline V gives CDR1 MNHEY, CDR2 SVGEGT. The CDR3 length is 13 residues. The CDR3 DNA sequence: TGTGCCAGCACCCCCTTTTATACAGATACGCAGTATTTT. Its translation: CASTPFYTDTQYF.

In its sample, this clone was seen a few times. The chain couples TRBV7-2 to TRBJ1-2, with D perhaps matching TRBD1 (6 bases). The CDR3 length is 14 residues. From germline, CDR1 is SGHTA and CDR2 FQGNSA. The V end was cut by 4 bases, the J end by 8 bases, with 17 bases between. CDR3 amino acids: CASSSTGGLKGYTF. The CDR3 DNA reads as TGTGCCAGCAGCTCGACCGGGGGGCTAAAGGGCTACACCTTC.

The chain links TRBV5-1 to TRBJ1-3, with 7 bases aligning to TRBD1. J gave up 4 bases and V 2 bases, and 12 bases lay outside the gene matches. The germline CDR1 and CDR2 sequences are SGHRS and YFSETQ. This CDR3 is 17 amino acids long. The CDR3 is CASSLFPQSRGGNTIYF. DNA of the CDR3: TGCGCCAGCAGCTTATTCCCCCAGAGCAGGGGGGGAAACACCATATATTTT.

This chain connects TRBV11-2 to TRBJ1-2; D is uncertain. This CDR3 is 17 amino acids long. Deletions cut 4 bases from V and 1 base from J, with 19 bases between. Per germline, CDR1 SGHAT and CDR2 FQNNGV. Here the CDR3 reads CASSSQTSDSSNYGYTF. The CDR3 bases are TGTGCCAGCAGCTCGCAAACCTCGGACTCGAGTAACTATGGCTACACCTTC.

This chain joins TRBV27 and TRBJ1-2; unclear D gene. V lost 1 base and J lost 1, with 4 bases in between. From germline, CDR1 is MNHEY and CDR2 SMNVEV (reference sequence). The CDR3 totals 13 residues. The CDR3 loop reads CASSLYSNYGYTF. CDR3 bases: TGTGCCAGCAGTTTATACAGTAACTATGGCTACACCTTC.

This chain connects TRBV5-1 to TRBJ2-7, with D maybe TRBD1 (5 bases). CDR1 and CDR2 (germline): SGHRS, YFSETQ. There are 14 residues in the CDR3. The ends were cut back, 0 bases at V and 4 bases at J, with 11 bases in the middle. The CDR3 loop is CASSLAAGKYEQYF. The DNA for the CDR3 is TGCGCCAGCAGCTTGGCGGCAGGGAAATACGAGCAGTACTTC. Complete variable domain (other parts from reference TRBV5-1 and TRBJ2-7): KAGVTQTPRYLIKTRGQQVTLSCSPISGHRSVSWYQQTPGQGLQFLFEYFSETQRNKGNFPGRFSGRQFSNSRSEMNVSTLELGDSALYLCASSLAAGKYEQYFGPGTRLTVT.

This chain uses TRBV5-1 with TRBJ2-7; 10 nucleotides match TRBD1. The germline gives CDR1 SGHRS, CDR2 YFSETQ. Germline trimming cut 5 bases from V and 5 bases from J; bases unmatched to any gene: 4. The CDR3 sequence is 13 residues long. The CDR3 DNA sequence: TGCGCCAGCAGTGTCGGGACAGGGGACGAGCAGTACTTC. Its translation: CASSVGTGDEQYF.

This chain links TRBV9 with TRBJ2-7, with a weak D call TRBD2 (6 bases). V was pared by 0 bases and J by 3 bases, with 13 bases between. The CDR3 totals 15 residues. Germline V gives CDR1 SGDLS, CDR2 YYNGEE. CDR3 nucleotides: TGTGCCAGCAGCGTAGGGAGGGCAGGACGCTACGAGCAGTACTTC. It codes for CASSVGRAGRYEQYF. The variable domain in full, with the rest retrieved from reference TRBV9 and TRBJ2-7, is DSGVTQTPKHLITATGQRVTLRCSPRSGDLSVYWYQQSLDQGLQFLIQYYNGEERAKGNILERFSAQQFPDLHSELNLSSLELGDSALYFCASSVGRAGRYEQYFGPGTRLTVT.

This clone has more than one count but fewer than ten. The CDR3 here is CASSNQPEGGYTF. In nucleotides, the CDR3 is TGTGCCAGCAGCAACCAACCCGAGGGTGGCTACACCTTC. The J gene is TRBJ1-2, the V gene TRBV3-1 (or the pseudogene TRBV3-2); D is uncertain. CDR3 size: 13 residues. With 5 bases removed from V and 7 bases from J, the gap between germline ends came to 14 bases. The germline gives CDR1 LGHDT, CDR2 YNNKEL (reference sequence).

V gene TRBV10-2 combines with J gene TRBJ1-2, with TRBD1 as a possible D gene (6 bases). CDR1 WSHSY and CDR2 SAAADI come from the germline V gene. The CDR3 covers 15 residues. Between the trimmed V and J ends, which lost 2 bases and 8 bases, there was a span of 18 bases. The CDR3 reads CASSETGSVVGGYTF. Here the CDR3 DNA reads TGCGCCAGCAGTGAGACAGGGTCAGTAGTGGGCGGCTACACCTTC.

The CDR3, as DNA: TGTGCCAGCAGCCCCGGACAGGGCACCTACAATGAGCAGTTCTTC. Encoded protein: CASSPGQGTYNEQFF. The chain carries TRBV5-4 and TRBJ2-1; 8 bases align to TRBD1. The germline V gene encodes CDR1 SGHNT and CDR2 YYREEE (reference sequence). V trimming: 4 bases; J trimming: 2 bases; junction bases outside the gene matches: 5. The CDR3 has 15 residues.

The chain recombines TRBV5-5 with TRBJ1-6; perhaps TRBD1 as D (5 bases). This CDR3 has 14 amino acids. Trimming cost V 0 bases and J 10 bases, with 11 bases left between them. Germline CDR1 and CDR2: SGHKS and YYEKEE (reference sequence). The CDR3 loop reads CASSLEGRESPLHF. The DNA for the CDR3 is TGTGCCAGCAGCTTGGAGGGCAGGGAATCACCCCTCCACTTT.

This chain connects TRBV7-9 to TRBJ1-5; 8 nucleotides line up with TRBD1. The CDR3 extends over 16 amino acids. Germline V gene data show CDR1 as SEHNR and CDR2 as FQNEAQ (reference sequence). The J segment lost 7 bases and the V segment lost 5 bases, leaving 13 bases of the junction unmatched. The CDR3 here is CASSQTGTGTMQPQHF. CDR3 DNA sequence: TGTGCCAGCAGCCAGACTGGGACAGGCACGATGCAGCCCCAGCATTTT.

The chain combines TRBV5-1 with TRBJ2-7, with 7 bases lining up with TRBD1. Germline V lookup: CDR1 SGHRS, CDR2 YFSETQ. The CDR3 length is 16 residues. Trimming took 9 bases from V and 1 from J; bases not matched to a gene: 16. CDR3 in DNA: TGCGCCACCTCTGAAGTATCCGGGACAGCATCCTACGAGCAGTACTTC. It is translated as CATSEVSGTASYEQYF.

V is TRBV5-1 and J is TRBJ1-6; D is ambiguous. V was shortened by 7 bases and J by 7 bases, with 12 bases between the two germline ends. Germline assignment: CDR1 SGHRS and CDR2 YFSETQ. The CDR3 extends over 13 amino acids. The DNA for the CDR3 is TGCGCCAGCCGCCGGGAGCAAAATTCACCCCTCCACTTT. Translating it yields CASRREQNSPLHF.

The chain carries TRBV6-5 and TRBJ1-1; 7 nucleotides line up with TRBD1. From germline, CDR1 is MNHEY and CDR2 SVGAGI. This CDR3 region has 16 residues. The V segment lost 2 bases and the J segment 0 bases; nucleotides outside the gene matches: 6. The CDR3 DNA follows: TGTGCCAGCAGTTACCTTACAGGGGCGTTGAACACTGAAGCTTTCTTT. This gives the protein CASSYLTGALNTEAFF.

V usage is TRBV10-1 and J usage is TRBJ1-1, with a weak D call TRBD1 (5 bases). Germline assignment: CDR1 WNHNN and CDR2 SYGVQD (reference sequence). With 8 bases removed from V and 4 bases from J, the gap between germline ends came to 17 bases. CDR3 length equals 14 residues. Here the CDR3 reads CASAPGGDPTEAFF. The DNA of the CDR3 is TGCGCCAGCGCGCCCGGGGGGGACCCCACTGAAGCTTTCTTT.

The rearrangement uses TRBV11-1 and TRBJ1-4; D perhaps matches TRBD1 (6 bases). The CDR3 has 13 residues. V gave up 4 bases and J gave up 6 bases, with 9 bases separating them. The V gene's germline CDR1 is SGHAT and CDR2 FQDESV (reference sequence). The CDR3 sequence is CASSSGEYEKLFF. CDR3 sequence (DNA): TGTGCCAGCAGCTCAGGGGAATATGAAAAACTGTTTTTT.

This chain joins TRBV27 and TRBJ2-5, with a tentative D call TRBD1 (6 bases). There are 13 residues in the CDR3. The germline V and J ends were trimmed by 5 bases and 1 base, with 8 bases remaining between them. CDR1 MNHEY and CDR2 SMNVEV come from the germline V gene (reference sequence). Here the CDR3 DNA reads TGTGCCAGCAGTCCGGACAGCCAAGAGACCCAGTACTTC. Protein product: CASSPDSQETQYF.

V gene TRBV6-5 combines with J gene TRBJ2-1; D remains unclear. The CDR3 has 15 amino acids. Germline CDR1 and CDR2: MNHEY and SVGAGI. Trimming took off 1 base at V and 5 bases at J, with 12 bases between the two ends. The CDR3 loop reads CASSYWAESHNEQFF. DNA of the CDR3: TGTGCCAGCAGTTACTGGGCAGAGTCCCACAATGAGCAGTTCTTC.

This rearrangement joins TRBV28 to TRBJ1-5, with 11 bases lining up with TRBD1. V dropped 6 bases and J dropped 1; count of bases not matched to a gene: 14. CDR1 MDHEN and CDR2 SYDVKM come from the germline V gene. CDR3 length: 19 residues. CDR3 loop: CASRAPPGQGGRSNQPQHF. In nucleotides, the CDR3 is TGTGCCAGCAGGGCACCTCCGGGACAGGGGGGGAGGAGCAATCAGCCCCAGCATTTT.

This rearrangement joins TRBV6-6 to TRBJ2-1; TRBD2 aligns across 11 bases. V dropped 5 bases and J dropped 3; count of bases not matched to a gene: 3. The germline V gene encodes CDR1 MNHNY and CDR2 SVGAGI (reference sequence). The CDR3 is made up of 15 amino acids. The chain's CDR3 is CASSSSGGGYNEQFF. The DNA of the CDR3 is TGTGCCAGCAGTAGTAGCGGGGGGGGCTACAATGAGCAGTTCTTC.

This clone occurred once. The chain links TRBV10-2 to TRBJ2-5; 10 bases map to TRBD2. This CDR3 is 14 amino acids long. Trimming took 4 bases from V and 7 from J; bases not matched to a gene: 6. Germline lookup yields CDR1 WSHSY and CDR2 SAAADI. In DNA, the CDR3 is TGCGCCAGCAGTGCTTCTAGCGGGGGTGGGACCCAGTACTTC. It codes for CASSASSGGGTQYF.

On this clone: No conserved phenylalanine or tryptophan ends this CDR3, so it is likely a read error. Because the CDR3's place on the DNA is in doubt, the DNA is left out and the CDR3 is given as listed by TCRdb. The chain joins TRBV14 to TRBJ1-5. Germline CDR1 is SGHDN and CDR2 is FVKESK. A total of 9 residues make up the CDR3, ends included. Here the CDR3 reads CASSPPRLG.

The gene calls are TRBV6-2 or TRBV6-3 and TRBJ1-1, with D possibly matching TRBD1 (5 bases). The CDR3 is 13 residues long. Germline CDR1 MNHEY, CDR2 SVGEGT. V was shortened by 4 bases and J by 1 base, with 7 bases between the two germline ends. The CDR3 coding sequence is TGTGCCAGCAGTTCGACAGCGAACACTGAAGCTTTCTTT. This sequence encodes CASSSTANTEAFF.

This chain uses TRBV19 with TRBJ2-1; TRBD2 matches 7 bases. This CDR3 is built from 14 residues. V lost 3 bases and J lost 2; bases outside the gene matches: 1. Germline V gives CDR1 LNHDA, CDR2 SQIVND (reference sequence). The CDR3 coding sequence is TGTGCCAGTAGTATCGGACTAGCCTACAATGAGCAGTTCTTC. This codes for CASSIGLAYNEQFF.

The CDR3 nucleotides are TGTGCCAGCAGTGAGCGGGGGACAATCAAAAACATTCAGTACTTC. Translation: CASSERGTIKNIQYF. The rearrangement joins TRBV2 to TRBJ2-4; TRBD2 is a possible D gene (7 bases). V lost 3 bases, J lost 3 bases, and 12 bases lay in between. The CDR3 is 15 amino acids. Germline CDR1 is SNHLY and CDR2 is FYNNEI.